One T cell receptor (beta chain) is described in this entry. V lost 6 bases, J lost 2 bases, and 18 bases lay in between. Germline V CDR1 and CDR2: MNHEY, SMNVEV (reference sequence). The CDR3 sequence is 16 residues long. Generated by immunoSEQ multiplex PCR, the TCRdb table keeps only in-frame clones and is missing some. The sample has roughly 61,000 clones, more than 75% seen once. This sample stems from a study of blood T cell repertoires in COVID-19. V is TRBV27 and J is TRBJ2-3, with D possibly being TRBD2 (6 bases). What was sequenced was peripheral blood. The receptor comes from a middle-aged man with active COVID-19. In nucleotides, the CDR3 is TGTGCCAGCAGAAAAGGCTACGGCGGGGTCACAGATACGCAGTATTTT. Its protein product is CASRKGYGGVTDTQYF.